One sample yielded the 10 T cell receptor beta chains listed below, sequenced in a study of somatic mutations in cytotoxic T cells in rheumatoid arthritis. Data came from immunoSEQ multiplex PCR; TCRdb stores just in-frame clones and leaves some out. In the table there are some 12,000 clones, around 75% of which are singletons. Input material: CD8+ T cells sorted from blood. The receptors come from a man aged 55 to 70 in good health.

The V gene is TRBV4-3, the J gene TRBJ2-2, with D hard to call. Germline assignment: CDR1 LGHNA and CDR2 YSLEER. CDR3 size: 14 residues. Deletions cut 0 bases from V and 5 bases from J, with 7 bases between. As DNA, the CDR3 is TGCGCCAGCAGCCAAGATGAGCAAACCGGGGAGCTGTTTTTT. Protein: CASSQDEQTGELFF.

The chain links TRBV30 to TRBJ1-1; D gene uncertain. Trimming stripped 0 bases from V and 4 bases from J, with 9 bases between. Germline CDR1 GTSNPN, CDR2 SVGIG (reference sequence). The CDR3 extends over 13 amino acids. CDR3 residues: CAWSVGGFTEAFF. CDR3 in DNA: TGTGCCTGGAGTGTAGGAGGCTTCACTGAAGCTTTCTTT.

The chain joins TRBV27 to TRBJ2-1; D is perhaps TRBD2 (6 bases). Germline loops: CDR1 MNHEY, CDR2 SMNVEV (reference sequence). The CDR3 runs to 16 residues. V was pared by 2 bases and J by 2 bases, with 13 bases between. The CDR3, as DNA: TGTGCCAGCAGTTTACGTACAGCGGGTGCCTACAATGAGCAGTTCTTC. Protein: CASSLRTAGAYNEQFF.

The rearrangement joins TRBV27 to TRBJ2-2; 10 nucleotides line up with TRBD2. CDR1 is MNHEY, CDR2 SMNVEV, per germline (reference sequence). The CDR3 totals 16 residues. V lost 4 bases, J lost 0 bases, and 2 bases stayed unmatched. CDR3: CASSSGLAANTGELFF. The CDR3 nucleotides are TGTGCCAGCAGTTCTGGACTAGCGGCGAACACCGGGGAGCTGTTTTTT.

The J gene is TRBJ2-1, the V gene TRBV6-5; D unresolved. Trimming removed 5 bases at V and 3 bases at J, with 11 bases between. The CDR3 has 14 residues. Germline CDR1 MNHEY, CDR2 SVGAGI. The CDR3 protein is CASSKKTDYNEQFF. The CDR3, as DNA: TGTGCCAGCAGTAAGAAGACGGACTACAATGAGCAGTTCTTC.

This clone was detected only a few times. The chain couples TRBV9 to TRBJ2-3; D is possibly TRBD1 (5 bases). Trimming shortened V by 4 bases and J by 6 bases, and 15 bases separated the two germline ends. In germline, CDR1 is SGDLS, CDR2 YYNGEE. This CDR3 has 14 residues. The CDR3 DNA reads TGTGCCAGCAGCTTACAGGTGGCTGGGGATACGCAGTATTTT. Its translation is CASSLQVAGDTQYF.

The chain combines TRBV30 with TRBJ2-2, with D tentatively TRBD1 (5 bases). This CDR3 comprises 15 residues. CDR1 GTSNPN and CDR2 SVGIG come from the germline V gene (reference sequence). Trimming left V 3 bases short and J 3 bases short, with 14 bases between. The CDR3 sequence: CAWSHPGRDTGELFF. In DNA, the CDR3 is TGTGCCTGGAGCCACCCGGGCAGGGACACCGGGGAGCTGTTTTTT.

This clone is a singleton in its sample. The CDR3 bases are TGTGCCAGCAGTTCCCGGGCGGGGGGGACAGATACGCAGTATTTT. Amino acid sequence: CASSSRAGGTDTQYF. This sequence joins TRBV28 and TRBJ2-3; 9 bases map to TRBD2. This CDR3 has 15 amino acids. V trimming: 4 bases; J trimming: 3 bases; junction bases outside the gene matches: 5. In germline, CDR1 is MDHEN, CDR2 SYDVKM. Full variable domain (outside the CDR3, taken from reference TRBV28 and TRBJ2-3): DVKVTQSSRYLVKRTGEKVFLECVQDMDHENMFWYRQDPGLGLRLIYFSYDVKMKEKGDIPEGYSVSREKKERFSLILESASTNQTSMYLCASSSRAGGTDTQYFGPGTRLTVL.

V and J are TRBV12-5 and TRBJ2-1; the match to TRBD2 covers 9 bases. This CDR3 region has 16 residues. The V gene end was trimmed by 1 base and the J gene end by 4 bases; junction bases not matched to a gene: 5. From germline, CDR1 is LGHNT and CDR2 FRNRAP. CDR3 nucleotides: TGTGCTAGTGGTTTGGGGCTAGCGGGACTTTACAATGAGCAGTTCTTC. Protein product: CASGLGLAGLYNEQFF.

The rearrangement links TRBV15 to TRBJ2-4; 7 nucleotides match TRBD2. The CDR3 sequence is 20 residues long. Germline lookup yields CDR1 LNHNV and CDR2 YYDKDF (reference sequence). With 4 bases clipped from V and 3 bases from J, the junction kept 21 bases outside the gene matches. CDR3 bases: TGTGCCACCAGCACATACGGGGAGGGTGGGCTTTCTGTTGGCAAAAACATTCAGTACTTC. It specifies CATSTYGEGGLSVGKNIQYF.